The text below deals with one T cell receptor beta chain. Its antigen is undetermined. V was cut by 0 bases and J by 1 base, with 7 bases left in between. The CDR3 totals 15 residues. From germline, CDR1 is LGHNA and CDR2 YNFKEQ. The data originate from a study of OX40 agonist ivuxolimab in advanced cancers. Study background: Ivuxolimab is a fully human IgG2 antibody that activates OX40 (CD134). From about 23 to 85 years was the age range, with a mean of around 56 years, and 70% to 85% were male. One hepatocellular carcinoma and two cutaneous melanoma patients partially responded. Overall study results and limits: The study found among the lowest clonal expansion in partial responders at 0.1-3.0 mg/kg.

Method: immunoSEQ multiplex PCR; TCRdb's copy keeps in-frame clones and lacks some. Of 50,000 to 60,000 clones listed, roughly 90% are singletons. Material: CD4+ or CD8+ T cells sorted from blood, obtained in a trial of the OX40 agonist ivuxolimab. The J gene is TRBJ1-5, the V gene TRBV4-2, with D perhaps TRBD1 (6 bases). The sequence derives from an adult with an advanced solid tumor such as melanoma, head and neck, liver or kidney cancer. The CDR3 spells CASSQEGGSNQPQHF. CDR3 bases: TGTGCCAGCAGCCAAGAAGGGGGGAGCAATCAGCCCCAGCATTTT.